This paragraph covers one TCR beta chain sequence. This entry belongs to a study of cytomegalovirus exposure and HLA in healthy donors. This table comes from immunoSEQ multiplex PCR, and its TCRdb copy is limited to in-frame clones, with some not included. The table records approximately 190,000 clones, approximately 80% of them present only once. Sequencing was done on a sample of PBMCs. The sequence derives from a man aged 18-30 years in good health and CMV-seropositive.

CDR3 in amino acids: CVRSAGLAGSEQYF. The CDR3 DNA is TGTGTCAGAAGCGCTGGACTAGCGGGAAGCGAGCAGTACTTC. The chain has TRBV7-5 and TRBJ2-7; the DNA was not compared with TRBD2, the D call given in the table. TRBV7-5 constitutes a pseudogene. This CDR3 region has 14 residues.